What follows are 13 T cell receptor beta chains derived from one specimen sequenced in a study of CD8 T cells in Susac syndrome (dated by TCRdb to about 2019). Library method: the immunoSEQ multiplex PCR assay. RNA was extracted using the RNeasy kit, and about 0.45 to 1 microgram was reverse transcribed with random hexamers. TCRdb took the public reads, trimmed them with fastp at Q25, ran MiXCR for clone calling and kept in-frame beta chains. CDR3 protein sequences are deduplicated, and each keeps its most common genes and DNA. The sample table contains some 200,000 distinct CDR3 sequences; only one count was recorded for 95% of them. The ten most abundant clones make up around 0.16% of the sample. The sequencing sample was made of CD8+ T cells from PBMCs. The origin of the receptors is a human donor with Susac syndrome.

The gene calls are TRBV13 and TRBJ1-2; tentatively, D is TRBD1 (5 bases). CDR3 length: 13 amino acids. V gave up 0 bases and J gave up 12 bases, with 14 bases separating them. CDR1 PRHDT and CDR2 FYEKMQ come from the germline V gene (reference sequence). This chain's CDR3 is CASSLGGPPSDTF. The DNA of the CDR3 is TGTGCCAGCAGCTTAGGGGGGCCCCCGAGTGACACCTTC.

V and J are TRBV30 and TRBJ2-1; 8 nucleotides agree with TRBD2. This CDR3 has 15 residues. V was pared by 0 bases and J by 2 bases, with 3 bases of the junction left unmatched. Germline V gives CDR1 GTSNPN, CDR2 SVGIG (reference sequence). For the CDR3, the DNA is TGTGCCTGGAGTGTAAACGGGGGGGCCTACAATGAGCAGTTCTTC. Its translation: CAWSVNGGAYNEQFF.

The rearrangement uses TRBV7-9 and TRBJ1-5; no clear D. V lost 0 bases and J 5 bases, leaving 8 bases between the germline ends. The CDR3 loop spans 14 amino acids. The germline CDR1 and CDR2 sequences are SEHNR and FQNEAQ (reference sequence). CDR3 nucleotide sequence: TGTGCCAGCAGCTTAGCACTGAACGATCAGCCCCAGCATTTT. It codes for CASSLALNDQPQHF.

This sequence joins TRBV4-1 and TRBJ2-3, with 9 bases matching TRBD2. The ends lost 0 bases at V and 1 base at J; junction bases unmatched: 2. The V gene's germline CDR1 is MGHRA and CDR2 YSYEKL. The CDR3 spans 16 residues. The CDR3 reads CASSQEERGGTDTQYF. The CDR3 nucleotides read TGCGCCAGCAGCCAAGAGGAGCGGGGGGGCACAGATACGCAGTATTTT.

This chain links TRBV5-1 with TRBJ2-7; D possibly uses TRBD1 or TRBD2 (5 bases each). Germline values: CDR1 SGHRS, CDR2 YFSETQ. This CDR3 is 13 amino acids long. V was clipped by 5 bases and J by 4 bases, with 13 bases between them. In DNA form, the CDR3 reads TGCGCCAGCAGTTGGCAGGGCGGGTACGAGCAGTACTTC. This encodes CASSWQGGYEQYF.

The chain couples TRBV7-8 to TRBJ2-1, with TRBD2 identical over 16 bases. The CDR3 is 19 residues long. The V gene end was trimmed by 5 bases and the J gene end by 2 bases; junction bases not matched to a gene: 9. Germline-derived CDR1 and CDR2 are SGHVS and FQNEAQ. In DNA form, the CDR3 reads TGTGCCAGCAGCCCGGGACTAGCGGGGGGGTCCCAACCCTACAATGAGCAGTTCTTC. This codes for CASSPGLAGGSQPYNEQFF.

The table lists this clonotype with many counts. The junction does not match germline at one end; this may be a read error. The chain carries TRBV5-1 and TRBJ2-7, with D maybe TRBD1 (6 bases). Germline V gene lookup returns CDR1 SGHRS and CDR2 YFSETQ. This CDR3 comprises 11 residues. DNA for the CDR3: TGTGCCAGCAGCTTAGGGGGCGAGCAGTACTTC. Translated, it gives CASSLGGEQYF.

V gene TRBV7-3 combines with J gene TRBJ2-1; TRBD2 is a possible D gene (6 bases). This CDR3 has 15 residues. V was shortened by 3 bases and J by 0 bases, with 9 bases between the two germline ends. The V gene's germline CDR1 is SGHTA and CDR2 FQGTGA. The CDR3 region has the DNA TGTGCCAGCAGCTTTGACGGGAGCTCCTACAATGAGCAGTTCTTC. Its translation is CASSFDGSSYNEQFF.

The chain joins TRBV13 to TRBJ2-3, with D maybe TRBD2 (5 bases). CDR1 is PRHDT, CDR2 FYEKMQ, per germline (reference sequence). The CDR3 runs 15 residues. The V gene lost 0 bases and the J gene lost 2 bases, with 9 bases spanning the gap. CDR3 DNA sequence: TGTGCCAGCAGCTTAGGTGGGAGATACACAGATACGCAGTATTTT. Protein product: CASSLGGRYTDTQYF.

This sequence joins TRBV9 and TRBJ2-7, with 9 bases lining up with TRBD1. The CDR3 runs to 15 residues. The V gene's germline CDR1 is SGDLS and CDR2 YYNGEE. The V gene end was trimmed by 4 bases and the J gene end by 4 bases; junction bases not matched to a gene: 9. The chain's CDR3 is CASSQGTGPGYEQYF. DNA for the CDR3: TGTGCCAGCAGCCAGGGGACAGGGCCAGGGTACGAGCAGTACTTC.

The J gene is TRBJ2-7, the V gene TRBV13; TRBD2 matches 10 bases. The CDR3 runs 15 residues. Losses at the gene ends were 2 bases for V and 7 bases for J; bases not matched to a gene: 8. Germline loops: CDR1 PRHDT, CDR2 FYEKMQ (reference sequence). The CDR3 sequence is CASSLKAGGPGEQYF. The CDR3 nucleotides are TGTGCCAGCAGCTTAAAAGCGGGAGGGCCTGGTGAGCAGTACTTC. Looking up the rest from reference TRBV13 and TRBJ2-7 gives the full variable domain: AAGVIQSPRHLIKEKRETATLKCYPIPRHDTVYWYQQGPGQDPQFLISFYEKMQSDKGSIPDRFSAQQFSDYHSELNMSSLELGDSALYFCASSLKAGGPGEQYFGPGTRLTVT.

The J gene is TRBJ1-2, the V gene TRBV3-1; 7 bases are shared with TRBD1. The CDR3 has 14 residues. Trimming removed 0 bases from V and 4 bases from J; junction bases left unmatched: 2. CDR1 and CDR2 (germline): LGHDT, YNNKEL (reference sequence). CDR3 DNA sequence: TGTGCCAGCAGCCAAGAGGGACAGTTCTATGGCTACACCTTC. Translating gives CASSQEGQFYGYTF.

The chain employs TRBV7-8 and TRBJ2-3; possible D gene TRBD1, 6 bases. Trimming pared 5 bases from V and 0 bases from J, leaving 12 bases between. The CDR3 runs 15 residues. CDR1 and CDR2 from the germline V gene are SGHVS and FQNEAQ. As DNA, the CDR3 is TGTGCCAGCAGCCCCCTAGGGGGAAGCACAGATACGCAGTATTTT. It encodes CASSPLGGSTDTQYF.